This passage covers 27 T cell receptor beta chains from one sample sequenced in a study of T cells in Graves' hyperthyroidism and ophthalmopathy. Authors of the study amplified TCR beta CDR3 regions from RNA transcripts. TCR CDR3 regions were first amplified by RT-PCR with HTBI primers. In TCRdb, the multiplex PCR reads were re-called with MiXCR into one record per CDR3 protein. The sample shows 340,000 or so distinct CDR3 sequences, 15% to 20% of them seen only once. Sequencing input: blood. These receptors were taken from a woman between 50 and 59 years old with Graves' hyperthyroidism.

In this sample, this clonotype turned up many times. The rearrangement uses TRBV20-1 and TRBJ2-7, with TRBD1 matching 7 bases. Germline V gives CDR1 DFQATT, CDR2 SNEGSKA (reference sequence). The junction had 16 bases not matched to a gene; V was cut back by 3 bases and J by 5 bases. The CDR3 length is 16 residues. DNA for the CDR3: TGCAGTGCTAGCGACCCTTCCAGCAGGGGGTACGACGAGCAGTACTTC. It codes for CSASDPSSRGYDEQYF.

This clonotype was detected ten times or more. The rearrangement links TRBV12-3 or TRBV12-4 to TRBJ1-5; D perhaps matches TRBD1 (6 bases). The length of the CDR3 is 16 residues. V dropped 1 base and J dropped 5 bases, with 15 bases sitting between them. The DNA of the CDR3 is TGTGCCAGCAGTTTAGTATCCGGGGGCGGGGATCAGCCCCAGCATTTT. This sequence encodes CASSLVSGGGDQPQHF.

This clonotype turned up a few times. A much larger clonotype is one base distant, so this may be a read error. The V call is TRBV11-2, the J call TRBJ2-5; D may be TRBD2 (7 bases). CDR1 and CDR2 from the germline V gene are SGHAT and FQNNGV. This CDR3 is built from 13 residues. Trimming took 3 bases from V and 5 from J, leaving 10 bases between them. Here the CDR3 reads CASSFGGPETQYF. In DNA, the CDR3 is TGTGCCAGCAGCTTCGGGGGGCCGGAGACCCAGTACTTC.

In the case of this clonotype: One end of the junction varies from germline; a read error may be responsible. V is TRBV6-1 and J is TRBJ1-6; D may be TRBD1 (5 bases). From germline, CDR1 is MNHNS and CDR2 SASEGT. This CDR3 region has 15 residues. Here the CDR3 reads CASSPDSPYNSPLHF. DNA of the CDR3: TGTGCCAGCAGCCCCGACAGCCCCTATAACTCACCCCTCCACTTT.

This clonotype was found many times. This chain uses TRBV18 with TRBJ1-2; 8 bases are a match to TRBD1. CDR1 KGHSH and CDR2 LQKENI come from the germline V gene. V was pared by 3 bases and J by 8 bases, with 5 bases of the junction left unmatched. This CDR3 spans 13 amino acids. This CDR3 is CASSPDREYGYTF. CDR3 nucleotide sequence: TGTGCCAGCTCACCGGACAGGGAGTACGGCTACACCTTC.

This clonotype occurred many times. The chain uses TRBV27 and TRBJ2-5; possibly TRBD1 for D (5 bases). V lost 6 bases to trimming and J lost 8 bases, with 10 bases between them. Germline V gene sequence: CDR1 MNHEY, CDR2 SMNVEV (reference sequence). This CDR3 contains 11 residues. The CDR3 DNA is TGTGCCAGCAGGTGGGGCTACACCCAGTACTTC. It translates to CASRWGYTQYF.

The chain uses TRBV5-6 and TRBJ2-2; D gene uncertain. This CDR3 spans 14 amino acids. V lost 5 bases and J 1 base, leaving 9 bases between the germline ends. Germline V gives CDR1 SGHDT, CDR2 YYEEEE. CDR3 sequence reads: CASSRKGNTGELFF. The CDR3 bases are TGTGCCAGCAGTCGGAAGGGGAACACCGGGGAGCTGTTTTTT.

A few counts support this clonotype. The CDR3 sequence: CASLAGGLNTQYF. The DNA for the CDR3 is TGTGCCAGCCTAGCGGGGGGGCTGAATACGCAGTATTTT. The chain combines TRBV12-3 or TRBV12-4 with TRBJ2-3; 12 bases agree with TRBD2. The V segment lost 8 bases and the J segment 7 bases; nucleotides outside the gene matches: 4. CDR3 length: 13 residues.

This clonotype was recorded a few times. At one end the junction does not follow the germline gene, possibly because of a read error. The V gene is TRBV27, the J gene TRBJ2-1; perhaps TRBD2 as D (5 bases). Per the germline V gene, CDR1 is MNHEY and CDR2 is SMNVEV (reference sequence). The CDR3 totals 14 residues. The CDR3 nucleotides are TGTGCCAGCACCGGAGGCTCAGCCTACACTGAGCAGTTCTTC. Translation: CASTGGSAYTEQFF.

CDR3 sequence: CATSREESTDTQYF. CDR3 nucleotides: TGTGCCACCAGCAGAGAGGAGAGCACAGATACGCAGTATTTT. The chain uses TRBV15 and TRBJ2-3; unclear D gene. V lost 0 bases to trimming and J lost 0 bases, with 4 bases between them. CDR1 is LNHNV, CDR2 YYDKDF, per germline (reference sequence). This CDR3 is built from 14 residues.

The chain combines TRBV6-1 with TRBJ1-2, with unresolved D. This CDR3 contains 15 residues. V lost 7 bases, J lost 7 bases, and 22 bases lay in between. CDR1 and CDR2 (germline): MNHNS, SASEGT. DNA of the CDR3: TGTGCCAGCACCCGCGGCGCCTCGAGAGGCTCTGGCTACACCTTC. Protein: CASTRGASRGSGYTF.

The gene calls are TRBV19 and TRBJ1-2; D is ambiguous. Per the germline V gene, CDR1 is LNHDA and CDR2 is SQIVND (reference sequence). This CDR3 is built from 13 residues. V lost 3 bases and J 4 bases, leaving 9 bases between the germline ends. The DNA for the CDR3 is TGTGCCAGTAGTATCGGCACACGCTATGGCTACACCTTC. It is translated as CASSIGTRYGYTF. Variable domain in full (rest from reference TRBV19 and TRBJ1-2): DGGITQSPKYLFRKEGQNVTLSCEQNLNHDAMYWYRQDPGQGLRLIYYSQIVNDFQKGDIAEGYSVSREKKESFPLTVTSAQKNPTAFYLCASSIGTRYGYTFGSGTRLTVV.

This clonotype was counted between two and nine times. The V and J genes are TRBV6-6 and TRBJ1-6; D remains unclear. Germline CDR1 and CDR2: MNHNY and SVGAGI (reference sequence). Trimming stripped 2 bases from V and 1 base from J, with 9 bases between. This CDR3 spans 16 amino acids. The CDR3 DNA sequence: TGTGCCAGCAGTTACAACGTGCTTTCCTATAATTCACCCCTCCACTTT. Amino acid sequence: CASSYNVLSYNSPLHF.

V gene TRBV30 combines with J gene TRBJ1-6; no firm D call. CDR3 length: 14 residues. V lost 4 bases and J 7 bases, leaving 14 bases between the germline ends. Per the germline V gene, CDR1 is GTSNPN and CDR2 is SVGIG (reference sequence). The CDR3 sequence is CAWNIGPENSPLHF. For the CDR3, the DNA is TGTGCCTGGAACATCGGCCCCGAGAATTCACCCCTCCACTTT.

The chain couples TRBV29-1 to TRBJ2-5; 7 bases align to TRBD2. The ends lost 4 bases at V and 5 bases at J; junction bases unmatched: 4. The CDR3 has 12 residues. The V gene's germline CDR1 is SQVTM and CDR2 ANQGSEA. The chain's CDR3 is CSVAGGVETQYF. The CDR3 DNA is TGCAGCGTTGCGGGGGGAGTGGAGACCCAGTACTTC.

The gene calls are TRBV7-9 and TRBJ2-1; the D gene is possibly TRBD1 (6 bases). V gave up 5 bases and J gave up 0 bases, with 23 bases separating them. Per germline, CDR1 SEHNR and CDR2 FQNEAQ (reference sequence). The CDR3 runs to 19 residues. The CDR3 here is CASSPRVRGRLSSYNEQFF. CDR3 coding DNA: TGTGCCAGCAGCCCAAGGGTCAGGGGCCGATTAAGCTCCTACAATGAGCAGTTCTTC.

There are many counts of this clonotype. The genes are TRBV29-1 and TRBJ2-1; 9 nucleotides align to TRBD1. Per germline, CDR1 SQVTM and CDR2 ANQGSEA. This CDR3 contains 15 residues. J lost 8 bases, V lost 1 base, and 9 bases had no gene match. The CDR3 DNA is TGCAGCGTTGAAGCCCTGGACAGGGGAGGCGATGAGCAGTTCTTC. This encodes CSVEALDRGGDEQFF.

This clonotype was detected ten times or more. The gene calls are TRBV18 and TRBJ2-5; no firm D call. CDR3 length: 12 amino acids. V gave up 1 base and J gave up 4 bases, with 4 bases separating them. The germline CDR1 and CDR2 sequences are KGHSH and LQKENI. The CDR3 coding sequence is TGTGCCAGCTCACCACGTAGAGAGACCCAGTACTTC. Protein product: CASSPRRETQYF. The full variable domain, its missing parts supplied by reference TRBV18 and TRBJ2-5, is NAGVMQNPRHLVRRRGQEARLRCSPMKGHSHVYWYRQLPEEGLKFMVYLQKENIIDESGMPKERFSAEFPKEGPSILRIQQVVRGDSAAYFCASSPRRETQYFGPGTRLLVL.

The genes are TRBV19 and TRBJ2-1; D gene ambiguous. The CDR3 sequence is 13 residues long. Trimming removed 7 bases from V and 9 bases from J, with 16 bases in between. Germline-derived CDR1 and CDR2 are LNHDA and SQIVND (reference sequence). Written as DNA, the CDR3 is TGTGCCAGTACCCTGGACCAACGTGGTGAGCAGTTCTTC. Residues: CASTLDQRGEQFF.

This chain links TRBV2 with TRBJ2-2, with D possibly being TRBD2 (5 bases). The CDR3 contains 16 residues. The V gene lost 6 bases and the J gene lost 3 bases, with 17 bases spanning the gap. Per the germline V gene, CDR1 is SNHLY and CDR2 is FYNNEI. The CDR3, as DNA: TGTGCCAGCAGGGATACTAGGGTCTGGGACACCGGGGAGCTGTTTTTT. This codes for CASRDTRVWDTGELFF.

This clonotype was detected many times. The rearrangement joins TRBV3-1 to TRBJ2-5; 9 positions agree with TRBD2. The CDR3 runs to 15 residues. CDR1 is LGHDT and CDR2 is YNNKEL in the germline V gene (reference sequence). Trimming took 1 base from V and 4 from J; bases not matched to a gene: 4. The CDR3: CASSQGISGGETQYF. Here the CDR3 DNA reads TGTGCCAGCAGCCAAGGTATTAGCGGGGGAGAGACCCAGTACTTC.

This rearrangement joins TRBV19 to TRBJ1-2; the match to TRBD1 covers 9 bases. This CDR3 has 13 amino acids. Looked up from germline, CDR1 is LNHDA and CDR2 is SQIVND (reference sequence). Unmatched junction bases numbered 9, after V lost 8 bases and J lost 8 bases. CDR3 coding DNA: TGTGCCAGTTGGGACAGGGAGTTGAGCGGCTACACCTTC. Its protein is CASWDRELSGYTF.

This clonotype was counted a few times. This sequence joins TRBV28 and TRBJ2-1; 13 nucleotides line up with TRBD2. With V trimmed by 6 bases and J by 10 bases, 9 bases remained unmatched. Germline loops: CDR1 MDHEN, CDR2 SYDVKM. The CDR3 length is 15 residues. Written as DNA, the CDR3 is TGTGCCAGCAGCTCCGGACTAGCGGGAGCAAAAGAGCAGTTCTTC. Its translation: CASSSGLAGAKEQFF. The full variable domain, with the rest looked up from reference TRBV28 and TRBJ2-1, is DVKVTQSSRYLVKRTGEKVFLECVQDMDHENMFWYRQDPGLGLRLIYFSYDVKMKEKGDIPEGYSVSREKKERFSLILESASTNQTSMYLCASSSGLAGAKEQFFGPGTRLTVL.

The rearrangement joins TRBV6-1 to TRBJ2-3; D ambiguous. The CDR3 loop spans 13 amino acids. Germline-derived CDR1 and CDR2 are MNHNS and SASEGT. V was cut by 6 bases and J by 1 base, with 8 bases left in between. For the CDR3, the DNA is TGTGCCAGCAGACCAAGCCGCACAGATACGCAGTATTTT. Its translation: CASRPSRTDTQYF.

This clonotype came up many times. The CDR3 bases are TGTGCCTGGAGCTGGGGCAGGAACACTGAAGCTTTCTTT. It specifies CAWSWGRNTEAFF. The chain has TRBV30 and TRBJ1-1, with a weak D call TRBD1 (5 bases). In germline, CDR1 is GTSNPN, CDR2 SVGIG (reference sequence). The V and J ends lost 3 bases and 1 base respectively, with 9 bases between them. The CDR3 spans 13 residues.

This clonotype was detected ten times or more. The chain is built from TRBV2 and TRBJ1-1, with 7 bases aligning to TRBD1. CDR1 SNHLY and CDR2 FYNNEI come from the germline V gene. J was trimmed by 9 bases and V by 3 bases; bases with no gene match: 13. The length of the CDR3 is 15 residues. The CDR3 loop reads CASSETGTDFGKAFF. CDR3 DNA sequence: TGTGCCAGCAGTGAGACCGGGACAGATTTTGGAAAAGCTTTCTTT.

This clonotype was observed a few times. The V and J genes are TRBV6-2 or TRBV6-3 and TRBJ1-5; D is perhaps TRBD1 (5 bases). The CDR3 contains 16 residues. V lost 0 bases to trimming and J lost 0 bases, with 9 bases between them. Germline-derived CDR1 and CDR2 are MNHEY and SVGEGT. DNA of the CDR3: TGTGCCAGCAGTTACTCGACAGACTTTAGCAATCAGCCCCAGCATTTT. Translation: CASSYSTDFSNQPQHF.